These 25 T cell receptor beta chains share one sample of origin, sequenced in a study of T-cell reconstitution after alpha-beta-depleted transplantation in children. Molecular barcoding with unique molecular identifiers was used for the TCRbeta library. MiXCR was run by TCRdb on the PCR reads, yielding one entry per CDR3 protein. This sample has about 210,000 distinct CDR3 sequences, with roughly a sixth found just once. The sequencing here drew on PBMCs, mostly from graft donor cells, taken 360 days after TCRalphabeta/CD19-depleted stem cell transplant. Receptors originate from a male patient between 2 and 15 years old who had a stem cell transplant for acute lymphoblastic leukemia, so the T cells may come from the graft donor.

This clonotype was counted many times. This rearrangement joins TRBV15 to TRBJ2-2; D is possibly TRBD1 (6 bases). Germline-derived CDR1 and CDR2 are LNHNV and YYDKDF (reference sequence). This CDR3 contains 16 residues. V lost 3 bases, J lost 6 bases, and 17 bases lay in between. Here the CDR3 DNA reads TGTGCCACCAGCAGTGGCAGGGGCCTGGGGTCCGGGGAGCTGTTTTTT. This gives the protein CATSSGRGLGSGELFF.

This clonotype was recorded many times. The CDR3 here is CASSLSWESNQPQHF. The CDR3 nucleotides are TGCGCCAGCAGCTTGAGCTGGGAGAGCAATCAGCCCCAGCATTTT. J is TRBJ1-5 and V is TRBV5-1; no definite D call. This CDR3 spans 15 amino acids. Trimming stripped 1 base from V and 1 base from J, with 9 bases between. Per the germline V gene, CDR1 is SGHRS and CDR2 is YFSETQ.

This clonotype turned up a few times. The germline gene is not matched at one end of the junction; a read error may be the cause. V usage is TRBV18 and J usage is TRBJ2-3; D remains unclear. The germline V gene has CDR1 KGHSH and CDR2 LQKENI. The CDR3 consists of 15 residues. CDR3 in amino acids: CASSPRTVITDTQYF. In DNA form, the CDR3 reads TGTGCCAGCTCTCCACGGACGGTAATCACAGATACGCAGTATTTT.

In this sample, this clonotype turned up a few times. V is TRBV2 and J is TRBJ2-3, with D possibly TRBD2 on 5 matching bases. Trimming removed 4 bases from V and 2 bases from J, with 10 bases in between. The CDR3 totals 14 residues. CDR1 and CDR2 (germline): SNHLY, FYNNEI. The CDR3 spells CASSVAIFTDTQYF. CDR3 in DNA: TGTGCCAGCAGTGTAGCGATATTCACAGATACGCAGTATTTT.

The chain couples TRBV29-1 to TRBJ2-1; 8 nucleotides match TRBD2. Germline V gene sequence: CDR1 SQVTM, CDR2 ANQGSEA. The ends lost 6 bases at V and 1 base at J; junction bases unmatched: 5. This CDR3 has 14 residues. In DNA form, the CDR3 reads TGCAGCGTCTCAGCGGGGGCGTCCTACAATGAGCAGTTCTTC. The encoded protein is CSVSAGASYNEQFF.

The CDR3 here is CASSQKTGLAGGSVYNEQFF. CDR3 nucleotides: TGTGCCAGCAGCCAAAAAACGGGACTAGCGGGGGGATCGGTGTACAATGAGCAGTTCTTC. The chain joins TRBV3-1 to TRBJ2-1; 15 nucleotides agree with TRBD2. J was trimmed by 4 bases and V by 2 bases; bases with no gene match: 12. Germline V gene lookup returns CDR1 LGHDT and CDR2 YNNKEL (reference sequence). The CDR3 has 20 residues.

V and J are TRBV11-2 and TRBJ1-1; D remains ambiguous. Germline CDR1 and CDR2: SGHAT and FQNNGV. Trimming shortened V by 1 base and J by 1 base, and 10 bases separated the two germline ends. The CDR3 runs 15 residues. As DNA, the CDR3 is TGTGCCAGCAGCTTAGTTTACTGGACGAACACTGAAGCTTTCTTT. Translated, it gives CASSLVYWTNTEAFF.

This clonotype was seen just once. The chain recombines TRBV6-2 or TRBV6-3 with TRBJ1-5, with D unresolved. The CDR3 extends over 16 amino acids. V lost 0 bases and J lost 6, with 15 bases in between. Germline assignment: CDR1 MNHEY and CDR2 SVGEGT. The DNA of the CDR3 is TGTGCCAGCAGTTACTCGAATTCCTACAGATCTCAGCCCCAGCATTTT. It encodes CASSYSNSYRSQPQHF.

The chain recombines TRBV15 with TRBJ2-7; the D is unclear. Trimming took off 2 bases at V and 2 bases at J, with 13 bases between the two ends. The CDR3 runs to 15 residues. Germline-derived CDR1 and CDR2 are LNHNV and YYDKDF (reference sequence). The chain's CDR3 is CATSRNSGIAYEQYF. The CDR3, as DNA: TGTGCCACCAGCAGAAATAGTGGAATTGCCTACGAGCAGTACTTC.

The V gene is TRBV28, the J gene TRBJ2-5, with D maybe TRBD1 (5 bases). Trimming stripped 6 bases from V and 4 bases from J, with 15 bases between. Germline V lookup: CDR1 MDHEN, CDR2 SYDVKM. CDR3 length equals 14 residues. The CDR3 coding sequence is TGTGCCAGCAGCCCGATGGCAGGGCGAGAGACCCAGTACTTC. Its translation is CASSPMAGRETQYF.

At least ten counts were recorded for this clonotype. The rearrangement links TRBV10-3 to TRBJ2-3; the D gene is possibly TRBD1 (5 bases). Per the germline V gene, CDR1 is ENHRY and CDR2 is SYGVKD. V was cut by 8 bases and J by 1 base, with 10 bases left in between. The CDR3 totals 13 residues. The CDR3 sequence is CAIGQTGTDTQYF. CDR3 nucleotides: TGTGCCATCGGGCAGACAGGCACAGATACGCAGTATTTT.

This clonotype was observed a handful of times. This sequence joins TRBV11-1 and TRBJ2-3, with TRBD1 matching 10 bases. Trimming cost V 5 bases and J 3 bases; bases outside gene matches: 5. The CDR3 is 15 amino acids. The V gene's germline CDR1 is SGHAT and CDR2 FQDESV (reference sequence). For the CDR3, the DNA is TGTGCCAGCAGCGCAGACAGGGGGCGGACAGATACGCAGTATTTT. This gives the protein CASSADRGRTDTQYF.

This clonotype was seen a single time. V gene TRBV25-1 combines with J gene TRBJ2-1, with D maybe TRBD2 (6 bases). In germline, CDR1 is MGHDK, CDR2 SYGVNS. There are 16 residues in the CDR3. V was pared by 2 bases and J by 9 bases, with 20 bases between. The CDR3 sequence is CASSEVPEGRRAEQFF. In DNA, the CDR3 is TGTGCCAGCAGTGAAGTCCCCGAGGGCAGGAGGGCTGAGCAGTTCTTC.

The sample holds a few counts of this clonotype. The V gene is TRBV6-4, the J gene TRBJ2-3; D not certain. The CDR3 is 14 residues long. V was clipped by 5 bases and J by 4 bases, with 13 bases between them. CDR1 and CDR2 from the germline V gene are MRHNA and SNTAGT. CDR3 DNA sequence: TGTGCCAGCAGTCCTAAGACTGGACCAGATACGCAGTATTTT. Its translation: CASSPKTGPDTQYF.

This clonotype has a count of ten or more. DNA for the CDR3: TGTGCCAGCAGCTTGCGGTTAGCGACTAGCTACGCCTCCGGGGAGCTGTTTTTT. This codes for CASSLRLATSYASGELFF. V is TRBV5-4 and J is TRBJ2-2; TRBD2 agrees at 7 bases. The germline gives CDR1 SGHNT, CDR2 YYREEE (reference sequence). The CDR3 extends over 18 amino acids. The trim removed 1 base at V and 6 bases at J, leaving 15 bases unmatched.

The DNA of the CDR3 is TGTGCCAGCAGCGTAGAGGTTAGCGGTGCCGGGGAGCTGTTTTTT. Translated, it gives CASSVEVSGAGELFF. The chain carries TRBV9 and TRBJ2-2; a weak D match, TRBD2 (6 bases). The V gene's germline CDR1 is SGDLS and CDR2 YYNGEE. CDR3 length equals 15 residues. V lost 0 bases and J lost 6, with 12 bases in between.

This clonotype was picked up a small number of times. The rearrangement links TRBV20-1 to TRBJ1-1; D not certain. The CDR3 is 17 amino acids. Germline CDR1 is DFQATT and CDR2 is SNEGSKA (reference sequence). Trimming removed 1 base at V and 3 bases at J, with 21 bases between. For the CDR3, the DNA is TGCAGTGCTAGAGTTCCGGGCCTCCTAACTAGGGACACTGAAGCTTTCTTT. It encodes CSARVPGLLTRDTEAFF.

V gene TRBV24-1 combines with J gene TRBJ2-7; D tentatively reads TRBD1 or TRBD2 (5 bases each). CDR1 is KGHDR and CDR2 is SFDVKD in the germline V gene. V was clipped by 0 bases and J by 12 bases, with 14 bases between them. This CDR3 is 13 amino acids long. The DNA for the CDR3 is TGTGCCACCAGTGATTTGCATGGGACGAGGAGGTACTTC. It yields the protein CATSDLHGTRRYF.

This sequence joins TRBV27 and TRBJ1-1, with 7 bases lining up with TRBD1. This CDR3 is built from 23 residues. Germline CDR1 MNHEY, CDR2 SMNVEV (reference sequence). The ends lost 9 bases at V and 7 bases at J; junction bases unmatched: 41. The CDR3 loop is CARFLTTGAWRIRGEIWVNEAFF. The CDR3 DNA sequence: TGTGCCAGATTCCTCACTACAGGGGCTTGGAGGATACGGGGGGAAATTTGGGTCAATGAAGCTTTCTTT.

This clonotype has ten or more counts. This chain uses TRBV12-3 or TRBV12-4 with TRBJ1-1; TRBD1 matches at 7 bases. This CDR3 has 14 amino acids. The J segment lost 2 bases and the V segment lost 3 bases, leaving 3 bases of the junction unmatched. The CDR3, as DNA: TGTGCCAGCAGTTTCTACAGGGGAAACACTGAAGCTTTCTTT. Amino acids: CASSFYRGNTEAFF.

In its sample, this clonotype was seen many times. The gene calls are TRBV7-9 and TRBJ2-3, with D possibly matching TRBD1 (6 bases). Germline loops: CDR1 SEHNR, CDR2 FQNEAQ (reference sequence). V was shortened by 0 bases and J by 3 bases, with 7 bases between the two germline ends. This CDR3 region has 14 residues. The CDR3 protein is CASSLAGTTDTQYF. CDR3 DNA sequence: TGTGCCAGCAGCTTAGCCGGGACAACAGATACGCAGTATTTT.

This clonotype was counted many times. V gene TRBV12-2 combines with J gene TRBJ1-1; TRBD1, the table's D call, was not compared with the DNA. TRBV12-2 is a known pseudogene. This CDR3 comprises 15 residues. This chain's CDR3 is CASRCADRENTEAFF. The CDR3 nucleotides read TGTGCAAGTCGATGCGCGGACAGGGAGAACACTGAAGCTTTCTTT.

The gene calls are TRBV29-1 and TRBJ2-5; D possibly corresponds to TRBD1 (6 bases). Trimming left V 8 bases short and J 4 bases short, with 11 bases between. Per germline, CDR1 SQVTM and CDR2 ANQGSEA. The CDR3 loop spans 11 amino acids. In DNA form, the CDR3 reads TGCAGCCTAGACAGGATAGAGACCCAGTACTTC. Translated: CSLDRIETQYF.

The chain carries TRBV7-2 and TRBJ2-5; weak D call: TRBD2 (5 bases). Germline V lookup: CDR1 SGHTA, CDR2 FQGNSA. V was cut by 3 bases and J by 5 bases, with 19 bases left in between. There are 16 residues in the CDR3. CDR3 nucleotide sequence: TGTGCCAGCAGCTTCACTCCAGCGGTCCTCGGCGAGACCCAGTACTTC. It codes for CASSFTPAVLGETQYF.

This clonotype was detected a few times. This chain joins TRBV4-3 and TRBJ2-7; 11 nucleotides align to TRBD1. CDR1 is LGHNA and CDR2 is YSLEER in the germline V gene. The CDR3 covers 15 residues. The ends lost 1 base at V and 4 bases at J; junction bases unmatched: 3. The CDR3 region is CASSQGGQGVYEQYF. CDR3 bases: TGCGCCAGCAGCCAAGGGGGACAGGGGGTATACGAGCAGTACTTC.